This TCR beta chain stems from a study of T-cell reconstitution after alpha-beta-depleted transplantation in children. General observations from the study: Two months or so post-transplant, alpha-beta T cells reportedly derived from several hundred expanded graft clones. Recipient T cells and thymic progenitors that survived were the source of the high TCRbeta diversity seen at day 60 in some patients. From newly produced T cells came most of the T-cell counts and diversity one year after transplant.

Points on this clonotype: The target antigen is unknown.

V lost 6 bases and J 8 bases, leaving 19 bases between the germline ends. This CDR3 spans 14 amino acids. The TCRbeta library incorporated unique molecular identifiers. Via MiXCR, TCRdb re-called the PCR reads, giving one row per CDR3 protein. The sample carries some 120,000 distinct CDR3 sequences, 10% recorded once. The rearrangement joins TRBV12-3 or TRBV12-4 to TRBJ1-2, with D unresolved. Here the sequenced sample was PBMCs, taken before TCRalphabeta/CD19-depleted stem cell transplant. The sequence was obtained from a boy younger than 10 with acute lymphoblastic leukemia, due to receive a stem cell transplant. CDR3: CASSKWTVTEGYTF. The CDR3 coding sequence is TGTGCCAGCAGCAAATGGACCGTAACGGAAGGCTACACCTTC.